This T cell receptor beta chain was profiled in a study of cytomegalovirus exposure and HLA in healthy donors. This PCR relied on a set of 60 Vbeta primers and 13 Jbeta primers. Profiling relied on immunoSEQ multiplex PCR, and the TCRdb table lists in-frame clones only, not all of them. This table has 55,000 to 80,000 clones, about 77% appearing once. Regarding donors, all were healthy bone marrow donors. Germline V gene sequence: CDR1 MDHEN, CDR2 SYDVKM. After removal of 3 bases from V and 4 bases from J, the junction contained 10 bases not matched to a gene. The CDR3 runs 17 residues. Sequenced sample: PBMCs. This TCR came from a woman aged 25-40 years in good health and CMV-seronegative. The chain uses TRBV28 and TRBJ2-1, with 9 bases aligning to TRBD2. Here the CDR3 reads CASSFGRASGNYNEQFF. CDR3 nucleotides: TGTGCCAGCAGTTTCGGGCGAGCTAGCGGGAATTACAATGAGCAGTTCTTC.